This TCR beta chain was found in a study of sequential checkpoint blockade in melanoma. Some clones are missing from TCRdb's copy, which holds only in-frame ones; the method was immunoSEQ multiplex PCR. The data hold tens of thousands of clones, with roughly 90% observed a single time. The treatment denotes: randomized to nivolumab then ipilimumab (arm A) or the reverse (arm B). From thawed PBMCs, live CD3+CD8+ cells negative for CD19 and CD56 were sorted. V trimming: 10 bases; J trimming: 5 bases; junction bases outside the gene matches: 10. Germline CDR1 and CDR2: ENHRY and SYGVKD. This CDR3 is built from 14 residues. This clone appeared a few times.

The receptor was derived from a human donor with melanoma. The V and J genes are TRBV10-3 and TRBJ2-5; TRBD1 agrees at 10 bases. Sequenced material: CD8+ T cells sorted from blood (inferred from file names), taken from a patient given nivolumab and ipilimumab in sequence. CDR3 DNA sequence: TGTGCCAGCAGGGGGACAGGGGAAGTGGAGACCCAGTACTTC. It yields the protein CASRGTGEVETQYF.